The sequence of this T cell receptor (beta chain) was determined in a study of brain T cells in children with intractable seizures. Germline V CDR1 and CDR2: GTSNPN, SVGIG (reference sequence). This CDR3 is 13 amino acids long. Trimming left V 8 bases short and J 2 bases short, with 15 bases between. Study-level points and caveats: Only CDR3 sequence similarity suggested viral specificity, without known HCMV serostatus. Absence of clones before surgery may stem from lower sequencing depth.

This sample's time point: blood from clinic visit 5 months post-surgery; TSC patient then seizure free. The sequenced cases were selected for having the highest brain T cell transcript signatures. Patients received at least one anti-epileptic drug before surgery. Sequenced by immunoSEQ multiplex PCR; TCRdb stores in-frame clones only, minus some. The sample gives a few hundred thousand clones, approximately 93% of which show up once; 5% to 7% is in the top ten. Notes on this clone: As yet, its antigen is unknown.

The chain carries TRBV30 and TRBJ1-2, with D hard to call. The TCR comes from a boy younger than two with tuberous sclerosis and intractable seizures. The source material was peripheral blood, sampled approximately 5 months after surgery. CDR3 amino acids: CAGRTAYNYGYTF. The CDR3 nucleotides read TGTGCCGGGCGGACCGCCTACAACTATGGCTACACCTTC.